This TCR beta chain was identified during a study of blood T cell repertoires in COVID-19. Across the whole study: Sites across the United States, Italy and Spain contributed samples from acute and convalescent COVID-19. Nucleic acid was either cDNA or gDNA, and it came from T cells, B-cell-depleted T cells, or PBMCs.

Trimming cost V 8 bases and J 3 bases, with 14 bases left between them. Germline values: CDR1 MNHNY, CDR2 SVGAGI (reference sequence). CDR3 length: 13 residues. Original data processing: Counts of nucleated cells, estimated from reference gene primer amplification, were obtained. Libraries were prepared by immunoSEQ multiplex PCR; TCRdb keeps only in-frame clonotypes and omits some of them. That table furnishes V, J and clone size, whereas the DNA furnished D and trimming. The data hold hundreds of thousands of clones, with 75% to 90% observed a single time. This chain joins TRBV6-6 and TRBJ2-7, with D possibly TRBD1 on 5 matching bases. This receptor was taken from a woman in her 30s with active or convalescent COVID-19. Sample: peripheral blood. In DNA form, the CDR3 reads TGTGCCAGCTCCCCTAGACAGATCTACGAGCAGTACTTC. This encodes CASSPRQIYEQYF.